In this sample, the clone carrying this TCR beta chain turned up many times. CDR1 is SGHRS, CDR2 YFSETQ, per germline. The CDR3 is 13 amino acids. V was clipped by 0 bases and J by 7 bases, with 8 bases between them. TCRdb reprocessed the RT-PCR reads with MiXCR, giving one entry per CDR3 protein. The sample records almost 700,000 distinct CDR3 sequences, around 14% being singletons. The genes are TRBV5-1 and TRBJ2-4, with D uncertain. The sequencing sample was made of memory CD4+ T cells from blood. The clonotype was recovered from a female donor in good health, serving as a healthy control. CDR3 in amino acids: CASSLGGGNIQYF. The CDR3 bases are TGCGCCAGCAGCTTGGGAGGCGGTAACATTCAGTACTTC.